Here is one T cell receptor (beta chain) with its context. No antigen is known for it. These data come from a study of vaccination and CD4 T cells after COVID-19. Overall study context: After nasal swab PCR-confirmed SARS-CoV-2, about ten convalescents had mild disease and one severe.

The CDR3 has 14 residues. V was pared by 9 bases and J by 5 bases, with 19 bases between. Germline CDR1 and CDR2: MNHEY and SMNVEV (reference sequence). Treatment indicated: roughly 11-day PBMC culture with coronavirus spike peptide pools or control peptides (ViraFEST assay). The Oncomine TCR Beta short-read assay sequenced DNA from cultured CD4+ T cells. TCRdb reprocessed the PCR reads via MiXCR and lists one record per CDR3 protein. Here the sample spans roughly 8,400 distinct CDR3 sequences, more than 65% being singletons. The sample comprised CD4+ T cells from blood, cultured in vitro. The TCR originated in a human donor who had recovered from COVID-19. This rearrangement joins TRBV27 to TRBJ1-1; TRBD1 might be the D (6 bases). CDR3 nucleotides: TGTGCCAGTACCGAGGGGGGGCCCGGGACTGAAGCTTTCTTT. It yields the protein CASTEGGPGTEAFF.